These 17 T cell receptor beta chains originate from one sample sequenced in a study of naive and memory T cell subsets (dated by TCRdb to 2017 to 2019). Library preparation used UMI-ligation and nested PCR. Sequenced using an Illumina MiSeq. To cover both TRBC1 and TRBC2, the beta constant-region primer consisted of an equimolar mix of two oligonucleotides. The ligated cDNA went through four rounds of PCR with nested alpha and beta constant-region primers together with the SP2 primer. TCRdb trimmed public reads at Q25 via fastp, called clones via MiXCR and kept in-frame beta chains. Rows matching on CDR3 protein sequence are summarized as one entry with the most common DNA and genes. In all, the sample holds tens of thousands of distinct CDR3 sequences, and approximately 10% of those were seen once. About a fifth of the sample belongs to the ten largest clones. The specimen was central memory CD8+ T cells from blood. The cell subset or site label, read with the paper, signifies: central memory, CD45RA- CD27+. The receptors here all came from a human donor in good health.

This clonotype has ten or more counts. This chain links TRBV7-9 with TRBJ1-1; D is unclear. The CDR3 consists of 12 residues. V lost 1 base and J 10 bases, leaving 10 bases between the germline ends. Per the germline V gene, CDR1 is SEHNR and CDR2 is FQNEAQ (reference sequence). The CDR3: CASSLVGGVAFF. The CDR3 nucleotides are TGTGCCAGCAGCTTAGTGGGCGGGGTAGCTTTCTTT.

CDR3 sequence reads: CASSLGTSGTSGANVLTF. For the CDR3, the DNA is TGCGCCAGCAGCCTCGGGACTAGCGGAACCTCTGGGGCCAACGTCCTGACTTTC. This rearrangement joins TRBV4-3 to TRBJ2-6; 11 positions agree with TRBD2. Trimming removed 4 bases from V and 0 bases from J; junction bases left unmatched: 5. Per germline, CDR1 LGHNA and CDR2 YSLEER. The CDR3 spans 18 residues.

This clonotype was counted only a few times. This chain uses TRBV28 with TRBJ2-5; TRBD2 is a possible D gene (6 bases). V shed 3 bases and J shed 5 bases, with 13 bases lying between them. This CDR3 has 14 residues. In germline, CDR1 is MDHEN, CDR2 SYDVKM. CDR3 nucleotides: TGTGCCAGCAGTTTCCGCTCGGGAGAGGAGACCCAGTACTTC. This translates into CASSFRSGEETQYF.

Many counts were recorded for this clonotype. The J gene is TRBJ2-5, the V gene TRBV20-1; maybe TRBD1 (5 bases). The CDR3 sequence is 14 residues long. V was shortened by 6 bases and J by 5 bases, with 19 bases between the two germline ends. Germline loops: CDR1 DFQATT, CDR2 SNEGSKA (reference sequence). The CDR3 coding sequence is TGCAGTGCAAAAGTAGGGGCCCCAGGGGAGACCCAGTACTTC. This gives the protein CSAKVGAPGETQYF.

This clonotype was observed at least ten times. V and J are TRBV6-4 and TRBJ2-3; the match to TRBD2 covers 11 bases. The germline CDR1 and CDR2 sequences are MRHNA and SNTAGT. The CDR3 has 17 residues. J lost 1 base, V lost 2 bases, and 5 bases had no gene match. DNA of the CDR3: TGTGCCAGCAGTGACGCGGCGACTAGCGGGGGCACAGATACGCAGTATTTT. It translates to CASSDAATSGGTDTQYF.

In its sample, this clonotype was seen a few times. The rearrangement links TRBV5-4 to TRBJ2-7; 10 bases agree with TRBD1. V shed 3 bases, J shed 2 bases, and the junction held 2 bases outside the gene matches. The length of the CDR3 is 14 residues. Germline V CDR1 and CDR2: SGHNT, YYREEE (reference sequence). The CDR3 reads CASSYGQGAYEQYF. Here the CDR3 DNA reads TGTGCCAGCAGCTACGGACAGGGGGCCTACGAGCAGTACTTC.

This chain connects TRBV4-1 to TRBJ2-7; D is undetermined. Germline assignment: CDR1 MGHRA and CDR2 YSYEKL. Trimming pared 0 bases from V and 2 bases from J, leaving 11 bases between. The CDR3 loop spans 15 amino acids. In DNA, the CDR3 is TGCGCCAGCAGCCAAGATTGGACGCGTACCTACGAGCAGTACTTC. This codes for CASSQDWTRTYEQYF.

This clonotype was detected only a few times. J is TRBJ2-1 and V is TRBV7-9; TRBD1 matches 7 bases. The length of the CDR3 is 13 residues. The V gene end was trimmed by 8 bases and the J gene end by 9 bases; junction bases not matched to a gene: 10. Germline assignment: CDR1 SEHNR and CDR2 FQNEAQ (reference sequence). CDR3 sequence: CASPGQATSEQFF. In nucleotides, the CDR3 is TGTGCCAGCCCAGGACAGGCGACCAGTGAGCAGTTCTTC.

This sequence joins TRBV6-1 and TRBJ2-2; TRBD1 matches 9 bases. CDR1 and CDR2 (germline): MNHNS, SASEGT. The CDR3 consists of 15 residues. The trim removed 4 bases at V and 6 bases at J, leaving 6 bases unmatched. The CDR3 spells CASSAGDRDSGELFF. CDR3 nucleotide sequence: TGTGCCAGCAGTGCGGGGGACAGGGATTCCGGGGAGCTGTTTTTT.

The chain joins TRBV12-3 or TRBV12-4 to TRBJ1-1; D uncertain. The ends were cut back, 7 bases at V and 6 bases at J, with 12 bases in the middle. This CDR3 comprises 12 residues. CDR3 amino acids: CASTSDDPEAFF. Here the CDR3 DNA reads TGTGCCAGCACCTCCGACGACCCTGAAGCTTTCTTT.

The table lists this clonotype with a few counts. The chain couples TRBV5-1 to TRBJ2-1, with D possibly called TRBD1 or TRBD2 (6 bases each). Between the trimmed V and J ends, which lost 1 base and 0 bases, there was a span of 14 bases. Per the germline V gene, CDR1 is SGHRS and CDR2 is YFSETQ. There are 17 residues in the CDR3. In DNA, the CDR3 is TGCGCCAGCAGCTTGTCCCCCGGGGGCATCTCCTACAATGAGCAGTTCTTC. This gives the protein CASSLSPGGISYNEQFF. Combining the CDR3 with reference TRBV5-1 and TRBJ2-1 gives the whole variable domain KAGVTQTPRYLIKTRGQQVTLSCSPISGHRSVSWYQQTPGQGLQFLFEYFSETQRNKGNFPGRFSGRQFSNSRSEMNVSTLELGDSALYLCASSLSPGGISYNEQFFGPGTRLTVL.

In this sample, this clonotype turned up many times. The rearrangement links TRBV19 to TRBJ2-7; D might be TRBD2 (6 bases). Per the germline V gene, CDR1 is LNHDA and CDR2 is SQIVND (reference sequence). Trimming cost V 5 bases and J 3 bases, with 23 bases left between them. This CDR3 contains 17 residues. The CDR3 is CASSSRTLAEPYYEQYF. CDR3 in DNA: TGTGCCAGTAGTTCCCGCACGTTAGCGGAGCCGTACTACGAGCAGTACTTC.

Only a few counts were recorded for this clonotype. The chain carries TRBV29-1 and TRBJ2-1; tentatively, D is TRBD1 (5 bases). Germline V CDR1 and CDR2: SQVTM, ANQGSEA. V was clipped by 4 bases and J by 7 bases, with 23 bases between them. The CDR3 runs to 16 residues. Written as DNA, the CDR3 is TGCAGCGTTGTTAGGGTGGATATTCCCACAGGTAATGAGCAGTTCTTC. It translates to CSVVRVDIPTGNEQFF.

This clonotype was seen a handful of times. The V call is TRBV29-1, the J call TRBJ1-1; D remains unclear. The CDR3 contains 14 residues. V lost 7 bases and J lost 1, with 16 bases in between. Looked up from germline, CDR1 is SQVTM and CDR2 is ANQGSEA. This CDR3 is CSALRWEGNTEAFF. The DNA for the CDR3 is TGCAGCGCCCTCAGGTGGGAAGGGAACACTGAAGCTTTCTTT.

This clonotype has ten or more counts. In nucleotides, the CDR3 is TGTGCCAGCAGTTCCCCCCGGGACAGCTCCCTCTACGAGCAGTACTTC. Translating it yields CASSSPRDSSLYEQYF. V is TRBV28 and J is TRBJ2-7, with TRBD1 matching 7 bases. This CDR3 region has 16 residues. From germline, CDR1 is MDHEN and CDR2 SYDVKM. The ends lost 4 bases at V and 3 bases at J; junction bases unmatched: 12. Supplemented by reference TRBV28 and TRBJ2-7, the full variable domain reads DVKVTQSSRYLVKRTGEKVFLECVQDMDHENMFWYRQDPGLGLRLIYFSYDVKMKEKGDIPEGYSVSREKKERFSLILESASTNQTSMYLCASSSPRDSSLYEQYFGPGTRLTVT.

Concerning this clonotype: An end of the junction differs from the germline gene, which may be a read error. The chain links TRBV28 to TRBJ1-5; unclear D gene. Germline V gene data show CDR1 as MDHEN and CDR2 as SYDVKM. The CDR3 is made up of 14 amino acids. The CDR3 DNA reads TGTGGCAGCAGCTCCCTCGGTCGGGTTCAGCCCCAGCATTTT. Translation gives CGSSSLGRVQPQHF.

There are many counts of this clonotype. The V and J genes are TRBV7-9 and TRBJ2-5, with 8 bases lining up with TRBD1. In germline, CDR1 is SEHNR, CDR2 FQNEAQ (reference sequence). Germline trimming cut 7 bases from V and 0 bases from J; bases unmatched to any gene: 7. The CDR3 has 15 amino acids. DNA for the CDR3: TGTGCCAGCACCCAAGGACAGGGCAACCAAGAGACCCAGTACTTC. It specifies CASTQGQGNQETQYF.